The clone carrying this T cell receptor beta chain was recorded many times. The antigen is unknown. The sample comes from a study of Graves' ophthalmopathy and Graves' hyperthyroidism. Study-wide points: Built on 13 signatures, a model told ophthalmopathy apart from stable hyperthyroidism with over 85% sensitivity and less than 82% specificity.

Moderately to severely active ophthalmopathy under 3 months, CAS at least 3, NOSPECS at least 4. Orbital computed tomography and thyroid ultrasound, along with TRAb, serum thyroxine and clinical symptoms, underpinned diagnosis. From germline, CDR1 is KGHDR and CDR2 SFDVKD. J was trimmed by 1 base and V by 7 bases; bases with no gene match: 8. CDR3 length equals 15 residues. From RNA, the CDR3 regions of TCR beta chains were amplified and sequenced. RT-PCR was first run with HTBI primers, then multiplex PCR in a second round. TCRdb reprocessed the multiplex PCR reads with MiXCR, giving one entry per CDR3 protein. The sample consists of around 670,000 distinct CDR3 sequences, around 40% of them appearing once.

The chain uses TRBV24-1 and TRBJ2-5; 7 nucleotides agree with TRBD2. This sequence was found in an adult man with Graves' ophthalmopathy. What was sequenced was peripheral blood. CDR3 amino acids: CATSKMTGGQETQYF. CDR3 DNA sequence: TGTGCCACCAGCAAGATGACGGGGGGCCAAGAGACCCAGTACTTC.